This is a list of T cell receptor beta chains from one sample in a study of cytomegalovirus exposure and HLA in healthy donors. Only in-frame clones appear in the TCRdb table, and some are missing; sequencing was by immunoSEQ multiplex PCR. Seen here are about 190,000 clones, about nine tenths observed once, and the top ten hold about 1.2%. Sequencing input: PBMCs. These receptors originate from a man under 40 in good health and CMV-seronegative. The CDR3 runs from the conserved cysteine through the conserved F or W. A D gene is named only where the DNA matches it firmly. The size of a clone is reported for some rows only, either as once, few or many, or as a class for expanded clones.

CASSEYHRTGLPEAFF	TGCGCCAGCAGTGAGTACCACCGGACAGGGCTTCCTGAAGCTTTCTTT	16	-	TRBJ1-1	TRBD1	TRBV10-2
CASSLARGYEKLFF	TGTGCCAGCAGCTTGGCCAGGGGGTATGAAAAACTGTTTTTT	14	-	TRBJ1-4	TRBD1	TRBV5-5
CASNARGGTYNSPLHF	TGTGCCAGCAATGCTAGGGGGGGAACATATAATTCACCCCTCCACTTT	16	-	TRBJ1-6	-	TRBV2
CASREGSEQYF	TGTGCCAGCAGGGAGGGGAGCGAGCAGTACTTC	11	-	TRBJ2-7	-	TRBV28
CASRLTGLRTGELFF	TGTGCCAGCAGGCTGACAGGGCTGCGCACCGGGGAGCTGTTTTTT	15	-	TRBJ2-2	TRBD1	TRBV5-6
CASSASHRAPNEKLFF	TGTGCCAGCAGTGCATCCCACAGGGCTCCTAATGAAAAACTGTTTTTT	16	-	TRBJ1-4	-	TRBV2
CASSLGANQPQHF	TGCGCCAGCAGCTTGGGAGCCAATCAGCCCCAGCATTTT	13	-	TRBJ1-5	-	TRBV5-1
CASSLNRGTEQYF	TGTGCCAGCAGCCTTAATAGGGGCACCGAGCAGTACTTC	13	-	TRBJ2-7	-	TRBV7-9
CASSPHRGSNEQFF	TGTGCCAGCAGCCCACACAGGGGAAGCAATGAGCAGTTCTTC	14	few	TRBJ2-1	TRBD1	TRBV11-3
CSSSRRGDGYTF	TGTTCCAGCAGCCGGAGGGGCGATGGCTACACCTTC	12	once	TRBJ1-2	-	TRBV7-9
CASSYGRLTLTF	TGTGCCAGCAGTTACGGGCGCCTCACGCTCACCTTC	12	-	TRBJ1-2	-	TRBV6-5
CASSERGEHTDTQYF	TGTGCCAGCAGTGAACGGGGGGAGCACACAGATACGCAGTATTTT	15	-	TRBJ2-3	TRBD2	TRBV2
CASTHFRGKHGELFF	TGTGCCAGCACGCACTTCAGGGGGAAACACGGGGAGCTGTTTTTT	15	-	TRBJ2-2	TRBD1	TRBV6-5
CASSARTSGGSTDTQYF	TGTGCCAGCAGTGCCCGGACTAGCGGGGGTAGCACAGATACGCAGTATTTT	17	-	TRBJ2-3	TRBD2	TRBV6-1
CASSLWGTGNEKLFF	TGCGCCAGCAGCCTTTGGGGGACAGGGAATGAAAAACTGTTTTTT	15	-	TRBJ1-4	TRBD1	TRBV4-1
CASSRRGDEQYF	TGTGCCAGCAGCCGTAGGGGCGACGAGCAGTACTTC	12	-	TRBJ2-7	-	TRBV27
CASSPRRSSSGANVLTF	TGTGCCAGCAGCCCTAGAAGGTCGAGCTCTGGGGCCAACGTCCTGACTTTC	17	-	TRBJ2-6	-	TRBV11-2
CASSYRISGNTIYF	TGTGCCAGCAGTTACAGGATCTCTGGAAACACCATATATTTT	14	-	TRBJ1-3	-	TRBV28
CASRKKQERNTEAFF	TGTGCCAGCAGGAAAAAACAGGAAAGGAACACTGAAGCTTTCTTT	15	-	TRBJ1-1	-	TRBV6-5
CASRRTRQGTDTQYF	TGTGCCAGCAGGCGCACCCGACAGGGCACAGATACGCAGTATTTT	15	-	TRBJ2-3	-	TRBV5-4
CASSLDRGWRTEAFF	TGTGCCAGCAGCTTAGATAGAGGCTGGCGCACTGAAGCTTTCTTT	15	few	TRBJ1-1	-	TRBV13
CASSSRTSSYEQYF	TGTGCCAGCAGCTCCCGGACAAGTTCCTACGAGCAGTACTTC	14	-	TRBJ2-7	-	TRBV7-6
CSALQGYEQYF	TGCAGTGCTCTACAGGGCTACGAGCAGTACTTC	11	-	TRBJ2-7	-	TRBV20-1
CASSSTSGYEQYF	TGTGCCAGCAGTTCGACTAGCGGCTACGAGCAGTACTTC	13	-	TRBJ2-7	TRBD2	TRBV6-5
CASSILGGGVNEQYF	TGTGCCAGTAGTATTTTGGGTGGAGGGGTCAACGAGCAGTACTTC	15	-	TRBJ2-7	-	TRBV19
CASSPSRSGSITQYF	TGTGCCAGCAGTCCTAGCCGGAGCGGGAGCATTACGCAGTATTTT	15	once	TRBJ2-3	TRBD2	TRBV28
CASSQVTGAGNTIYF	TGTGCCAGCAGCCAAGTGACCGGAGCTGGAAACACCATATATTTT	15	once	TRBJ1-3	-	TRBV4-2
CASRQVNQPQHF	TGCGCCAGCAGACAGGTTAATCAGCCCCAGCATTTT	12	-	TRBJ1-5	-	TRBV28
CASSFSGTGASPLHF	TGTGCCAGCAGCTTTTCCGGGACAGGGGCGTCACCCCTCCACTTT	15	-	TRBJ1-6	TRBD1	TRBV5-4
CASSPDSGELFF	TGTGCCAGCTCACCGGACAGCGGGGAGCTGTTTTTT	12	-	TRBJ2-2	-	TRBV18
CASSDETLSGNTIYF	TGTGCCAGCAGTGATGAGACTCTCTCTGGAAACACCATATATTTT	15	few	TRBJ1-3	-	TRBV2
CASSLSQGPLREQYF	TGTGCCAGCAGCTTATCGCAGGGCCCACTTCGGGAGCAGTACTTC	15	-	TRBJ2-7	-	TRBV7-2
CASSSGSATNEKLFF	TGCGCCAGCAGTTCGGGTAGCGCAACTAATGAAAAACTGTTTTTT	15	-	TRBJ1-4	-	TRBV10-1
CASSENRDLTDTQYF	TGCGCCAGCAGCGAAAACAGGGATCTTACAGATACGCAGTATTTT	15	-	TRBJ2-3	-	TRBV5-1
CSVAKEGANSPLHF	TGCAGCGTTGCCAAAGAGGGGGCTAATTCACCCCTCCACTTT	14	-	TRBJ1-6	TRBD1	TRBV29-1
CASSSTGETDTQYF	TGTGCCAGCAGCTCGACAGGGGAGACAGATACGCAGTATTTT	14	-	TRBJ2-3	TRBD1	TRBV11-3
CASSKQGRSYNEQFF	TGTGCCAGCAGTAAACAGGGACGCTCCTACAATGAGCAGTTCTTC	15	-	TRBJ2-1	-	TRBV7-2
CASSRTGLDIQYF	TGTGCCAGCAGTAGGACAGGGTTGGACATTCAGTACTTC	13	-	TRBJ2-4	TRBD1	TRBV6-5
CASSQSEIVQPQHF	TGCGCCAGCAGCCAGAGTGAGATAGTTCAGCCCCAGCATTTT	14	-	TRBJ1-5	-	TRBV4-3
CASSAYSSYNEQFF	TGTGCCAGCAGTGCCTATAGCTCCTACAATGAGCAGTTCTTC	14	-	TRBJ2-1	-	TRBV2
CASAEVSNQPQHF	TGTGCCAGCGCAGAGGTCTCGAATCAGCCCCAGCATTTT	13	-	TRBJ1-5	-	TRBV6-1
CASSERNYLGTGELFF	TGTGCCAGCAGTGAACGGAACTACTTGGGCACCGGGGAGCTGTTTTTT	16	-	TRBJ2-2	-	TRBV25-1
CASSRGTGDSPLHF	TGCGCCAGCAGCCGCGGGACAGGGGATTCACCCCTCCACTTT	14	-	TRBJ1-6	TRBD1	TRBV10-1
CASSGGTEQETQYF	TGTGCCAGCAGCGGCGGGACAGAACAAGAGACCCAGTACTTC	14	-	TRBJ2-5	-	TRBV7-2
CAWSVGSGNNEQFF	TGTGCCTGGAGTGTTGGTAGCGGTAACAATGAGCAGTTCTTC	14	once	TRBJ2-1	-	TRBV30
CASSEPDRDRYEQYF	TGTGCCAGCAGCGAACCGGACAGGGATCGCTACGAGCAGTACTTC	15	-	TRBJ2-7	TRBD1	TRBV6-1
CASSLSPTGGTEAFF	TGTGCCAGCAGCTTGTCTCCGACAGGGGGCACTGAAGCTTTCTTT	15	-	TRBJ1-1	TRBD1	TRBV5-4
CASSHDPGQGAPHEQFF	TGCGCCAGCAGCCACGACCCGGGACAGGGGGCGCCCCATGAGCAGTTCTTC	17	-	TRBJ2-1	TRBD1	TRBV4-3
CASSFQGWNQPQHF	TGTGCCAGCAGTTTCCAGGGTTGGAATCAGCCCCAGCATTTT	14	-	TRBJ1-5	-	TRBV28
CASSELGLTTYEQYF	TGTGCCAGCAGTGAACTGGGACTTACTACCTACGAGCAGTACTTC	15	-	TRBJ2-7	-	TRBV6-1
CASRTTGADTQYF	TGTGCCAGTAGGACTACAGGGGCAGATACGCAGTATTTT	13	-	TRBJ2-3	TRBD1	TRBV19
CASRYNRGISGNTIYF	TGTGCCAGCAGATACAACAGGGGTATCTCTGGAAACACCATATATTTT	16	-	TRBJ1-3	TRBD1	TRBV13
CASSFGRQRGATRLFF	TGTGCCAGCAGCTTTGGGAGGCAACGGGGGGCAACGAGACTGTTTTTT	16	-	TRBJ1-4	-	TRBV5-6
CASSTLSGLSTDTQYF	TGTGCCAGCAGCACCCTGAGCGGGCTGAGCACAGATACGCAGTATTTT	16	-	TRBJ2-3	-	TRBV5-4